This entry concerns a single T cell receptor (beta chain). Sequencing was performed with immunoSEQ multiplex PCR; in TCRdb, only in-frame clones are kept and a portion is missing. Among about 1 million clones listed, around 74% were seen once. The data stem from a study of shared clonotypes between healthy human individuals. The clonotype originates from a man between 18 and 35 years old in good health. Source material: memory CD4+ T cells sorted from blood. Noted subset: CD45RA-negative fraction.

The CDR3 DNA reads as TGTGCCAGCAGCTTGGAAGATAACTCTGGAAACACCATATATTTT. Its translation is CASSLEDNSGNTIYF. V is TRBV5-4 and J is TRBJ1-3; D is ambiguous. The germline V gene encodes CDR1 SGHNT and CDR2 YYREEE (reference sequence). The V end lost 0 bases, the J end lost 0 bases, and 7 bases lay between the germline ends. CDR3 length: 15 residues.